This T cell receptor (beta chain) was documented in a study of blood T cell repertoires in COVID-19. During active infection, Seattle patients enrolled and were then monitored through disease. Authors' methods: Counts of nucleated cells, estimated from reference gene primer amplification, were obtained. The method was immunoSEQ multiplex PCR; TCRdb's version includes in-frame clones alone and lacks a portion of them. V, J and clone size were drawn from that table, and D and trimming were deduced from the DNA. This repertoire shows about 160,000 clones, about 92% found once; its top ten account for 2%. The TCR sequence derives from a woman aged 55 to 70 with COVID-19, enrolled during active disease. Input material: peripheral blood.

The CDR3 here is CASSPAQGAQYF. The CDR3 nucleotides read TGTGCCAGCTCACCAGCACAAGGGGCCCAGTACTTC. The chain links TRBV18 to TRBJ2-5, with D perhaps matching TRBD1 (5 bases). Trimming pared 2 bases from V and 9 bases from J, leaving 10 bases between. Germline V gives CDR1 KGHSH, CDR2 LQKENI. The CDR3 contains 12 residues.